This TCR beta chain emerged from a study of control samples from healthy donors and cancer patients. The CDR3 runs 14 residues. Between the trimmed V and J ends, which lost 7 bases and 8 bases, there was a span of 20 bases. CDR1 is MNHNS, CDR2 SASEGT, per germline. Method: immunoSEQ multiplex PCR; TCRdb's copy keeps in-frame clones and lacks some. The data hold approximately 100,000 clones, with approximately 90% observed a single time. V usage is TRBV6-1 and J usage is TRBJ1-1; a possible D gene is TRBD1 (5 bases). Sequencing was done on a sample of blood. The TCR was taken from a woman younger than 30 in good health. The CDR3 loop is CASTEGPSIGEAFF. DNA for the CDR3: TGTGCCAGCACCGAGGGGCCGTCGATTGGGGAAGCTTTCTTT.